This T cell receptor (beta chain) was found in a study of cytomegalovirus exposure and HLA in healthy donors. Study-level findings and limits: Testing in vitro showed a few CMV-associated chains specific for CMV antigens.

Primers included in the PCR were 60 Vbeta and 13 Jbeta primers. Repertoires were generated with immunoSEQ multiplex PCR, while TCRdb's copy carries only in-frame clones and drops some. The sample has 200,000 to 250,000 clones; 80% to 85% are singletons. From germline, CDR1 is SGDLS and CDR2 YYNGEE. This CDR3 has 15 residues. V shed 2 bases, J shed 1 base, and the junction held 5 bases outside the gene matches. Remarks on this clone: As yet, its antigen is unknown.

The origin of this receptor is a woman aged 60-75 years in good health and CMV-seropositive. The chain carries TRBV9 and TRBJ1-1, with TRBD1 matching over 7 bases. Sequencing used PBMCs. CDR3 DNA: TGTGCCAGCAGCGTCGAAGGGGGCGCGAACACTGAAGCTTTCTTT. Its translation is CASSVEGGANTEAFF.